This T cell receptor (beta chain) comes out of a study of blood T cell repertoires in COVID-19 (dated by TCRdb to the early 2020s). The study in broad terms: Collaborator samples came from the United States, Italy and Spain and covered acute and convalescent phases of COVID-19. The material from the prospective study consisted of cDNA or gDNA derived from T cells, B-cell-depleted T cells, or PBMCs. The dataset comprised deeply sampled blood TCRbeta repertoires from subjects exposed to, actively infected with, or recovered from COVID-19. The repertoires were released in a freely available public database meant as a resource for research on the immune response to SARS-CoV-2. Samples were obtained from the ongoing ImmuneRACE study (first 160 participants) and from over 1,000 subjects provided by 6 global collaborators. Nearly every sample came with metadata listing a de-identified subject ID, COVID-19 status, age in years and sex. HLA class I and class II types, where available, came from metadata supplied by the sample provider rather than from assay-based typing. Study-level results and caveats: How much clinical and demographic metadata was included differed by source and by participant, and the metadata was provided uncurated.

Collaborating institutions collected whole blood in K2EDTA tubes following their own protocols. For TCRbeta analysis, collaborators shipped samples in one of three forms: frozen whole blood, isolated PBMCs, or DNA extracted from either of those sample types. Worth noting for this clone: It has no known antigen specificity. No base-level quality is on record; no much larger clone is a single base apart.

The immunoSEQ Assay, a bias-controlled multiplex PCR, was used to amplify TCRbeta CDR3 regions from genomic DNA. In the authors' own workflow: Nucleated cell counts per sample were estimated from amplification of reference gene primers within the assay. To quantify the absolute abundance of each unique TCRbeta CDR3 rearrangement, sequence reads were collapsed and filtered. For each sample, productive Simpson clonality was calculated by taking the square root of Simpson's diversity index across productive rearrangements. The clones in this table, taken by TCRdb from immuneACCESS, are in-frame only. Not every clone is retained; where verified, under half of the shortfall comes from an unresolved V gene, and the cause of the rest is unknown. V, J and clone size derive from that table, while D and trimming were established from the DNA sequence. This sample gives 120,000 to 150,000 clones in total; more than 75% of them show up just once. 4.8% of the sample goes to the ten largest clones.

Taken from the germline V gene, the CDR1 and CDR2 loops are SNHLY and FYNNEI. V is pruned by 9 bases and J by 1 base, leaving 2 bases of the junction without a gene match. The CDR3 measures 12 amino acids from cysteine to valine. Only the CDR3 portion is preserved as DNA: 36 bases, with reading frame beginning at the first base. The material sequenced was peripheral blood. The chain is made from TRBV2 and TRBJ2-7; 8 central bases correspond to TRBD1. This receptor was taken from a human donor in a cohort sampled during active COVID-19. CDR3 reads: CASGDRSYEQYV. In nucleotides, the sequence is TGTGCCAGTGGGGACAGGTCCTACGAGCAGTACGTC.